Below are 27 T cell receptor beta chains sequenced from a single sample in a study of T-cell reconstitution after alpha-beta-depleted transplantation in children. Unique molecular identifiers tagged the TCRbeta library. TCRdb re-called the PCR reads with MiXCR, one entry per CDR3 protein. The data show approximately 200,000 distinct CDR3 sequences, about 15% seen once. Sequences were derived from PBMCs from the stem cell graft donor, sampled from the stem cell graft. These receptors were obtained from a human donor who donated a stem cell graft to a child with acute lymphoblastic leukemia.

Notes on this clonotype: A much larger clonotype is one base distant, so this may be a read error. The V gene is TRBV6-2 or TRBV6-3, the J gene TRBJ1-1; no clear D gene. Germline V CDR1 and CDR2: MNHEY, SVGEGT. The V end was cut by 4 bases, the J end by 1 base, with 13 bases between. The CDR3 contains 15 residues. CDR3 bases: TGTGCCAGCAGTTTCCTGCGGGCGAAGAACACTGAAGCTTTCTTT. Protein: CASSFLRAKNTEAFF.

This clonotype was seen a few times. The chain's CDR3 is CASTLGGGQGPQHF. In DNA form, the CDR3 reads TGTGCCAGCACCCTTGGGGGGGGCCAAGGGCCCCAGCATTTT. V usage is TRBV12-3 or TRBV12-4 and J usage is TRBJ1-5, with D maybe TRBD1 (6 bases). The V end lost 7 bases, the J end lost 9 bases, and 19 bases lay between the germline ends. The CDR3 loop spans 14 amino acids.

This clonotype appeared many times. The chain carries TRBV10-3 and TRBJ2-2; maybe TRBD1 (5 bases). Trimming cost V 0 bases and J 6 bases, with 8 bases left between them. Germline-derived CDR1 and CDR2 are ENHRY and SYGVKD. The CDR3 covers 14 residues. CDR3 amino acids: CAISESQGSGELFF. The CDR3, as DNA: TGTGCCATCAGTGAGTCCCAGGGCTCCGGGGAGCTGTTTTTT.

This clonotype has at least ten counts. The rearrangement links TRBV12-3 or TRBV12-4 to TRBJ2-1; TRBD2 aligns across 11 bases. The CDR3 runs to 15 residues. The ends lost 6 bases at V and 2 bases at J; junction bases unmatched: 3. The CDR3 DNA is TGTGCCAGCAGAATGACTAGCGGGACCTACAATGAGCAGTTCTTC. Residues: CASRMTSGTYNEQFF.

This clonotype appeared many times. The chain joins TRBV5-1 to TRBJ1-2; 9 bases map to TRBD1. Germline V CDR1 and CDR2: SGHRS, YFSETQ. V was pared by 5 bases and J by 8 bases, with 16 bases of the junction left unmatched. The length of the CDR3 is 16 residues. The CDR3 DNA is TGCGCCAGCAGTCCCCTCTTGGACAGGGGATCGAAGGGCTACACCTTC. The encoded protein is CASSPLLDRGSKGYTF.

This clonotype has at least ten counts. The rearrangement joins TRBV7-2 to TRBJ2-2; weak D call: TRBD2 (6 bases). V lost 6 bases to trimming and J lost 1 base, with 12 bases between them. In germline, CDR1 is SGHTA, CDR2 FQGNSA. CDR3 length equals 15 residues. CDR3 nucleotides: TGTGCCAGCAGTCAGAGCGGGCTGAACACCGGGGAGCTGTTTTTT. Its translation: CASSQSGLNTGELFF.

This clonotype was counted ten times or more. CDR3 region: CSALLTSGIETQYF. DNA of the CDR3: TGCAGTGCTTTACTGACTAGCGGGATAGAGACCCAGTACTTC. The genes are TRBV20-1 and TRBJ2-5; 11 bases map to TRBD2. CDR1 DFQATT and CDR2 SNEGSKA come from the germline V gene (reference sequence). V lost 5 bases and J lost 4; bases outside the gene matches: 6. The CDR3 has 14 residues.

This clonotype was detected ten times or more. The V and J genes are TRBV5-1 and TRBJ2-3, with D hard to call. V was cut by 0 bases and J by 0 bases, with 8 bases left in between. Germline V gene sequence: CDR1 SGHRS, CDR2 YFSETQ. This CDR3 region has 15 residues. The CDR3 region has the DNA TGCGCCAGCAGCTTGGTTGCACTTAGCACAGATACGCAGTATTTT. It encodes CASSLVALSTDTQYF.

This clonotype was observed many times. V is TRBV19 and J is TRBJ1-1; D not resolved. The CDR3 runs 14 residues. Germline CDR1 is LNHDA and CDR2 is SQIVND (reference sequence). V shed 3 bases and J shed 2 bases, with 10 bases lying between them. In DNA, the CDR3 is TGTGCCAGTAGTATCTCCGCCGACAACACTGAAGCTTTCTTT. Its protein is CASSISADNTEAFF.

This clonotype was seen ten or more times. This chain joins TRBV5-1 and TRBJ2-3; 13 bases map to TRBD2. The length of the CDR3 is 18 residues. Germline V lookup: CDR1 SGHRS, CDR2 YFSETQ. V lost 2 bases, J lost 0 bases, and 6 bases stayed unmatched. The CDR3 loop reads CASSLKRTSGGSTDTQYF. In nucleotides, the CDR3 is TGCGCCAGCAGCTTAAAGAGGACTAGCGGGGGCAGCACAGATACGCAGTATTTT. The whole variable domain, remainder taken from reference TRBV5-1 and TRBJ2-3, is KAGVTQTPRYLIKTRGQQVTLSCSPISGHRSVSWYQQTPGQGLQFLFEYFSETQRNKGNFPGRFSGRQFSNSRSEMNVSTLELGDSALYLCASSLKRTSGGSTDTQYFGPGTRLTVL.

This clonotype occurred many times. V usage is TRBV29-1 and J usage is TRBJ2-3; TRBD2 agrees at 7 bases. The CDR3 sequence is 15 residues long. CDR1 and CDR2 from the germline V gene are SQVTM and ANQGSEA. After removal of 4 bases from V and 4 bases from J, the junction contained 11 bases not matched to a gene. Here the CDR3 reads CSVGVGGPVADTQYF. CDR3 in DNA: TGCAGCGTTGGGGTGGGAGGGCCAGTCGCAGATACGCAGTATTTT.

This clonotype was detected a few times. The genes are TRBV10-3 and TRBJ2-5, with D perhaps TRBD2 (5 bases). CDR1 and CDR2 from the germline V gene are ENHRY and SYGVKD. The CDR3 is made up of 16 amino acids. The V end lost 4 bases, the J end lost 4 bases, and 19 bases lay between the germline ends. The chain's CDR3 is CAISAGSEDWGETQYF. Written as DNA, the CDR3 is TGTGCCATCAGTGCCGGGTCGGAGGATTGGGGAGAGACCCAGTACTTC.

There are many counts of this clonotype. V gene TRBV9 combines with J gene TRBJ2-1; 9 bases align to TRBD2. Germline CDR1 is SGDLS and CDR2 is YYNGEE. The CDR3 covers 15 residues. Trimming cost V 0 bases and J 9 bases; bases outside gene matches: 7. This chain's CDR3 is CASSVAPSAGGEQFF. The CDR3 bases are TGTGCCAGCAGCGTAGCCCCCTCAGCGGGAGGTGAGCAGTTCTTC.

The table lists this clonotype with many counts. The V call is TRBV27, the J call TRBJ1-6; 8 bases map to TRBD1. CDR3 size: 13 residues. J gave up 7 bases and V 6 bases, and 2 bases lay outside the gene matches. Germline V CDR1 and CDR2: MNHEY, SMNVEV (reference sequence). CDR3 nucleotides: TGTGCCAGCAGACAGGGGGGAAATTCACCCCTCCACTTT. It specifies CASRQGGNSPLHF.

V usage is TRBV28 and J usage is TRBJ2-1; TRBD1 is a possible D gene (6 bases). Germline values: CDR1 MDHEN, CDR2 SYDVKM. CDR3 length equals 17 residues. Trimming took 2 bases from V and 2 from J, leaving 16 bases between them. In DNA form, the CDR3 reads TGTGCCAGCAGTTTAGGGGTTTCAGGGGACGCCTACAATGAGCAGTTCTTC. Amino acid sequence: CASSLGVSGDAYNEQFF.

CDR3 in amino acids: CSARAAESTDTQYF. The DNA of the CDR3 is TGCAGTGCGCGAGCGGCAGAAAGCACAGATACGCAGTATTTT. The chain has TRBV20-1 and TRBJ2-3; possible D gene TRBD2, 5 bases. Germline V gives CDR1 DFQATT, CDR2 SNEGSKA (reference sequence). Trimming took off 6 bases at V and 0 bases at J, with 13 bases between the two ends. CDR3 size: 14 residues.

V and J are TRBV29-1 and TRBJ2-4, with D unclear. V lost 4 bases and J lost 7, with 8 bases in between. The germline CDR1 and CDR2 sequences are SQVTM and ANQGSEA. The CDR3 length is 11 residues. The DNA of the CDR3 is TGCAGCGTTGCCGAAGCGAACATTCAGTACTTC. Its protein product is CSVAEANIQYF.

This clonotype was seen repeatedly, ten times or more. This chain connects TRBV10-2 to TRBJ2-7, with 11 bases lining up with TRBD2. Germline values: CDR1 WSHSY, CDR2 SAAADI. The CDR3 totals 14 residues. Trimming took 6 bases from V and 3 from J; bases not matched to a gene: 4. DNA for the CDR3: TGCGCCAGCAGATTAGCGGGAGGGTTCTACGAGCAGTACTTC. The encoded protein is CASRLAGGFYEQYF.

This clonotype was recorded at least ten times. The CDR3 nucleotides read TGCAGTGCTGTAATGGGTGGGGAGACCCAGTACTTC. It specifies CSAVMGGETQYF. The chain links TRBV20-1 to TRBJ2-5; no reliable D call. Germline V gene lookup returns CDR1 DFQATT and CDR2 SNEGSKA (reference sequence). This CDR3 region has 12 residues. With 5 bases removed from V and 5 bases from J, the gap between germline ends came to 12 bases.

This clonotype was picked up a small number of times. The chain carries TRBV5-6 and TRBJ2-1, with 7 nucleotides matching TRBD2. Germline CDR1 and CDR2: SGHDT and YYEEEE. The V segment lost 0 bases and the J segment 4 bases; nucleotides outside the gene matches: 7. The CDR3 is 16 amino acids. DNA for the CDR3: TGTGCCAGCAGCTTGGAGCGGGGAGGGGATTACAATGAGCAGTTCTTC. Translating gives CASSLERGGDYNEQFF.

CDR3 nucleotide sequence: TGTGCCTTATCGGGACTAGCAGTCAATGAGCAGTTCTTC. Amino acids: CALSGLAVNEQFF. The rearrangement joins TRBV30 to TRBJ2-1; TRBD2 agrees at 9 bases. The CDR3 contains 13 residues. With V trimmed by 7 bases and J by 6 bases, 7 bases remained unmatched. Germline V gene sequence: CDR1 GTSNPN, CDR2 SVGIG (reference sequence).

The J gene is TRBJ1-1, the V gene TRBV24-1, with 7 nucleotides matching TRBD1. Germline CDR1 and CDR2: KGHDR and SFDVKD. The ends lost 7 bases at V and 3 bases at J; junction bases unmatched: 4. The CDR3 length is 13 residues. The CDR3 DNA follows: TGTGCCACCAGAGCCACAGGGGACACTGAAGCTTTCTTT. As protein: CATRATGDTEAFF.

This clonotype was detected many times. This chain links TRBV10-3 with TRBJ1-5, with D unclear. The V gene lost 0 bases and the J gene lost 5 bases, with 5 bases spanning the gap. Germline loops: CDR1 ENHRY, CDR2 SYGVKD. The CDR3 has 13 residues. CDR3 sequence (DNA): TGTGCCATCAGTGAGTCAGAATATCAGCCCCAGCATTTT. Amino acid sequence: CAISESEYQPQHF.

This clonotype has more than one count but fewer than ten. One end of the junction fails to match germline, which may point to a read error. The chain is built from TRBV7-6 and TRBJ2-1; D possibly corresponds to TRBD1 (5 bases). Germline V CDR1 and CDR2: SGHVS, FNYEAQ. The CDR3 runs 13 residues. The CDR3 DNA is TGTGCCAGCAGCTTAGAGGCCAGGGTCCCCCCGGTCTTC. Protein: CASSLEARVPPVF.

This clonotype was recorded many times. This sequence joins TRBV7-6 and TRBJ2-3; D gene uncertain. The CDR3 contains 15 residues. With 1 base removed from V and 6 bases from J, the gap between germline ends came to 14 bases. The V gene's germline CDR1 is SGHVS and CDR2 FNYEAQ. This CDR3 reads CASSLVGSGADTQYF. The DNA for the CDR3 is TGTGCCAGCAGCTTAGTTGGATCGGGCGCCGATACGCAGTATTTT.

This clonotype has at least ten counts. The chain couples TRBV29-1 to TRBJ2-1; D is possibly TRBD2 (7 bases). Trimming removed 6 bases at V and 0 bases at J, with 15 bases between. The CDR3 totals 15 residues. Germline CDR1 and CDR2: SQVTM and ANQGSEA. This CDR3 reads CSVGEGEGSYNEQFF. CDR3 bases: TGCAGCGTGGGGGAGGGGGAGGGCTCCTACAATGAGCAGTTCTTC.

This clonotype was detected ten times or more. The chain is built from TRBV12-3 or TRBV12-4 and TRBJ2-7; TRBD1 aligns across 8 bases. The CDR3 spans 15 residues. After removal of 5 bases from V and 0 bases from J, the junction contained 6 bases not matched to a gene. CDR3 protein: CASSAWDRTSYEQYF. CDR3 nucleotides: TGTGCCAGCAGTGCGTGGGACAGGACCTCCTACGAGCAGTACTTC.